This entry describes one TCR beta chain. The sample originates from a study of T cells in tuberculosis. The overall study: Sequenced TCRs come from CD1B-GMM tetramer-binding T cells.

Study outcomes and limitations: Some low-affinity tetramer-binding T cells may be absent from this sample.

Sorting used thawed, overnight-rested PBMC stained with anti-CD3, a viability dye and GMM-loaded CD1B tetramer. The CD1B tetramers carried C32 glucose monomycolate purified from Rhodococcus equi. About 100,000 tetramer-negative cells were sorted from each donor. Produced via immunoSEQ multiplex PCR; TCRdb's table is partial and in-frame only. The table records tens of thousands of clones, approximately 91% of them present only once. Trimming took 6 bases from V and 0 from J; bases not matched to a gene: 10. The germline V gene encodes CDR1 WSHSY and CDR2 SAAADI. CDR3 length: 19 residues. The source is an adult woman with latent tuberculosis. Sequences were obtained from CD1b-GMM tetramer-negative cells sorted from PBMCs. This chain joins TRBV10-2 and TRBJ2-6; 11 nucleotides line up with TRBD1. CDR3 coding DNA: TGCGCCAGCAGACACTCCGGGACAGGGGGTCCCTCTGGGGCCAACGTCCTGACTTTC. Its translation is CASRHSGTGGPSGANVLTF.